This passage covers 26 T cell receptor beta chains from one sample sequenced in a study of tumor and adjacent non-tumor tissue in lung cancer. The template was RNA from unsorted bulk tissue. TCRbeta libraries were built with three rounds of nested PCR, modified from ARM-PCR. TCRdb re-analysed the multiplex PCR reads in MiXCR, keeping a single row per CDR3 protein. This table holds fewer than 85,000 distinct CDR3 sequences, under 80% found once. Sequencing used lung tumor tissue. The receptors were sampled from a woman between 45 and 60 years old with non-small cell lung cancer.

Regarding this clonotype: As the CDR3 is not closed by the conserved phenylalanine or tryptophan, this likely results from a read error. The CDR3: CDSSSWDYQLRYNEQFY. CDR3 sequence (DNA): TGTGACAGCAGCTCCTGGGACTACCAGCTAAGGTACAATGAGCAGTTCTAC. This chain links TRBV5-6 with TRBJ2-1; the match to TRBD2 covers 7 bases. Per germline, CDR1 SGHDT and CDR2 YYEEEE. The CDR3 runs to 17 residues.

As to this clonotype: One end of the junction does not line up with germline, which may come from a read error. The chain carries TRBV11-2 and TRBJ2-1; 8 nucleotides match TRBD2. This CDR3 spans 15 amino acids. Per the germline V gene, CDR1 is SGHAT and CDR2 is FQNNGV. The CDR3 DNA reads as TGTGTCAGCAGCTTAGAAACTAACGGGAGGGCTGAGCAGTTCTTC. Protein: CVSSLETNGRAEQFF.

Comments on this clonotype: A much larger clone is a single base away; this may be a read error. The V and J genes are TRBV20-1 and TRBJ2-1, with a possible D match to TRBD1 (7 bases). The CDR3 contains 14 residues. In germline, CDR1 is DFQATT, CDR2 SNEGSKA (reference sequence). V shed 6 bases and J shed 4 bases, with 16 bases lying between them. The CDR3 here is CSAQGGQRYNEQFF. The CDR3 DNA reads as TGCAGTGCCCAGGGGGGACAGAGGTACAATGAGCAGTTCTTC.

As regards this clonotype: Being one base from a much bigger clone, this may be a read error. This chain links TRBV20-1 with TRBJ1-4; D remains unclear. The CDR3 runs 13 residues. The V gene lost 7 bases and the J gene lost 4 bases, with 13 bases spanning the gap. Germline CDR1 is DFQATT and CDR2 is SNEGSKA (reference sequence). The CDR3 DNA follows: TGCAGTGTCCCCGAGCAGTTTAATGAAAAACTGTTTTTT. Amino acids: CSVPEQFNEKLFF.

This clonotype appeared many times. This rearrangement joins TRBV5-1 to TRBJ2-1, with TRBD1 matching over 9 bases. Unmatched junction bases numbered 6, after V lost 3 bases and J lost 2 bases. Per the germline V gene, CDR1 is SGHRS and CDR2 is YFSETQ. CDR3 size: 16 residues. CDR3 coding DNA: TGCGCCAGCAGCTCGAGGGGACAGGGAACCTACAATGAGCAGTTCTTC. This sequence encodes CASSSRGQGTYNEQFF.

This clonotype was recorded only once. The missing conserved phenylalanine or tryptophan at the end of this CDR3 makes a read error likely. The chain links TRBV2 to TRBJ2-3, with 7 bases lining up with TRBD2. This CDR3 is 16 amino acids long. Germline values: CDR1 SNHLY, CDR2 FYNNEI. The ends lost 3 bases at V and 2 bases at J; junction bases unmatched: 8. This CDR3 is CASSDGASGYTDTQYL. In DNA form, the CDR3 reads TGTGCCAGCAGTGATGGAGCTAGCGGCTACACAGATACGCAGTATTTA.

Turning to this clonotype: Because the CDR3 is missing its conserved closing phenylalanine or tryptophan, this is likely a read error. V usage is TRBV12-3 or TRBV12-4 and J usage is TRBJ1-6; D possibly corresponds to TRBD1 (6 bases). V lost 5 bases and J 7 bases, leaving 15 bases between the germline ends. The CDR3 is 15 residues long. The CDR3 is CASSQRGAQNSPLHI. The CDR3 DNA reads TGTGCCAGCAGTCAGCGGGGGGCTCAGAATTCACCCCTCCACATT.

For this clonotype: A much larger clone lies one base from this, so it may be a read error. This chain connects TRBV10-3 to TRBJ2-1; 7 bases agree with TRBD2. The CDR3 runs to 15 residues. V lost 6 bases and J lost 4; bases outside the gene matches: 9. Germline loops: CDR1 ENHRY, CDR2 SYGVKD. CDR3 in amino acids: CAISAQTAGYNEQFF. DNA of the CDR3: TGTGCCATCAGCGCTCAGACAGCGGGGTACAATGAGCAGTTCTTC.

The chain employs TRBV11-2 and TRBJ1-1, with 11 bases fitting TRBD1. In germline, CDR1 is SGHAT, CDR2 FQNNGV. The V segment lost 6 bases and the J segment 5 bases; nucleotides outside the gene matches: 14. The CDR3 sequence is 17 residues long. In DNA form, the CDR3 reads TGTGCCAGCAGTAGCGGACAGGGGGCATTGGGGAATACTGAAGCTTTCTTT. This codes for CASSSGQGALGNTEAFF.

Of note for this clonotype: A read error may account for a junction end that differs from germline. The chain uses TRBV5-1 and TRBJ2-2; D is tentatively TRBD1 or TRBD2 (6 bases each). Germline V gene sequence: CDR1 SGHRS, CDR2 YFSETQ. The CDR3 extends over 16 amino acids. The DNA for the CDR3 is TGCGCCAGCAGCCCCAGTGGTGGGGGGCGCACCGGGGAGCTCTTTTTT. Protein sequence: CASSPSGGGRTGELFF. The variable domain in full, completed from reference TRBV5-1 and TRBJ2-2, reads KAGVTQTPRYLIKTRGQQVTLSCSPISGHRSVSWYQQTPGQGLQFLFEYFSETQRNKGNFPGRFSGRQFSNSRSEMNVSTLELGDSALYLCASSPSGGGRTGELFFGEGSRLTVL.

This clonotype appeared once. A much larger clonotype is one base distant, so this may be a read error. The rearrangement links TRBV5-6 to TRBJ2-2; D remains unclear. The ends were cut back, 0 bases at V and 5 bases at J, with 5 bases in the middle. This CDR3 has 13 residues. Germline CDR1 and CDR2: SGHDT and YYEEEE. CDR3 sequence reads: CASSLGGTGELFF. CDR3 in DNA: TGTGCCAGCAGCTTGGGGGGAACCGGGGAGCTGTTTTTT.

As concerns this clonotype: At one of its ends the junction is not consistent with the germline gene, which may arise from a read error. The rearrangement joins TRBV5-4 to TRBJ2-3; TRBD2 is a possible D gene (6 bases). The CDR3 contains 17 residues. Per the germline V gene, CDR1 is SGHNT and CDR2 is YYREEE (reference sequence). In DNA, the CDR3 is TGCGCCAGCAACTCATATTTCCCGGGGGACTCCACAGATACGCAGTATTTT. This gives the protein CASNSYFPGDSTDTQYF.

This clonotype was found a few times. An end of the junction differs from the germline gene, which may be a read error. The V and J genes are TRBV10-3 and TRBJ2-7; 9 bases fit TRBD1. There are 15 residues in the CDR3. The germline V gene has CDR1 ENHRY and CDR2 SYGVKD. CDR3 sequence reads: CAIRADDRGDYEQYF. The DNA for the CDR3 is TGTGCTATCAGGGCGGACGACAGGGGGGACTACGAGCAGTACTTC.

For this clonotype: The missing conserved phenylalanine or tryptophan at the end of this CDR3 makes a read error likely. It is unclear where the CDR3 begins or ends on the DNA, so no DNA is shown, and the CDR3 is as TCRdb lists it. V is TRBV4-1 and J is TRBJ2-1; TRBD2 was called by the table and not checked on the DNA. Germline CDR1 and CDR2: MGHRA and YSYEKL. The length of the CDR3 is 15 amino acids, counting both ends. The CDR3 sequence is CASSQPTGGGAELFL.

Turning to this clonotype: One junction end does not reproduce the germline sequence, and a read error may be involved. The chain recombines TRBV12-3 or TRBV12-4 with TRBJ1-6; no firm D call. The CDR3 extends over 14 amino acids. The CDR3 sequence: CVSSRSGWDSPLHF. CDR3 DNA sequence: TGTGTCAGCAGCCGCAGTGGGTGGGATTCACCCCTCCACTTT.

There are many counts of this clonotype. The DNA for the CDR3 is TGTGCCAGCAGTGACTCGACAGGGGGCGCAGATACGCAGTATTTT. This translates into CASSDSTGGADTQYF. The chain carries TRBV6-4 and TRBJ2-3, with TRBD1 identical over 10 bases. Germline-derived CDR1 and CDR2 are MRHNA and SNTAGT. J was trimmed by 4 bases and V by 0 bases; bases with no gene match: 1. This CDR3 region has 15 residues.

This chain joins TRBV6-2 or TRBV6-3 and TRBJ2-7; 8 nucleotides match TRBD2. After removal of 9 bases from V and 1 base from J, the junction contained 8 bases not matched to a gene. The CDR3 has 14 residues. Germline loops: CDR1 MNHEY, CDR2 SVGEGT. This CDR3 is CARSSAGESYEQYF. The CDR3 DNA is TGTGCCAGGAGCTCAGCGGGAGAATCCTACGAGCAGTACTTC.

The CDR3 region is CSVEFPELAGVYNEQFF. Written as DNA, the CDR3 is TGCAGCGTTGAATTTCCCGAGCTAGCGGGAGTCTACAATGAGCAGTTCTTC. The chain links TRBV29-1 to TRBJ2-1; TRBD2 matches 10 bases. This CDR3 is built from 17 residues. J was trimmed by 3 bases and V by 2 bases; bases with no gene match: 10. Per the germline V gene, CDR1 is SQVTM and CDR2 is ANQGSEA.

This clonotype was picked up a small number of times. A clone one base away is much larger, so this may be a read error. The chain recombines TRBV20-1 with TRBJ2-1; D gene uncertain. CDR1 and CDR2 (germline): DFQATT, SNEGSKA (reference sequence). The CDR3 totals 13 residues. CDR3 bases: TGCAATGCTAGAGATCGAATCTACAATGAGCAGTTCTTC. Its protein is CNARDRIYNEQFF.

With respect to this clonotype: Since the CDR3 does not end with the conserved phenylalanine or tryptophan, this likely comes from a read error. J is TRBJ2-7 and V is TRBV5-1, with D possibly matching TRBD1 (6 bases). V was shortened by 5 bases and J by 4 bases, with 16 bases between the two germline ends. This CDR3 contains 14 residues. The germline gives CDR1 SGHRS, CDR2 YFSETQ. CDR3 sequence (DNA): TGCGCCAGCAGGACAGACAGGAGCCCGTACGAGCAGTACTCC. This translates into CASRTDRSPYEQYS.

As regards this clonotype: With a much larger clone just one base away, this may be a read error. The chain couples TRBV20-1 to TRBJ2-7; D is ambiguous. The CDR3 is made up of 15 amino acids. CDR1 DFQATT and CDR2 SNEGSKA come from the germline V gene (reference sequence). The CDR3 here is CSVRDIRRLSYEQYF. The CDR3 bases are TGCAGTGTTAGAGACATAAGGCGGTTGTCCTACGAGCAGTACTTC.

In regard to this clonotype: At one boundary the junction diverges from the germline segment, which might be a read error. The rearrangement uses TRBV6-1 and TRBJ1-5, with D perhaps TRBD1 (6 bases). CDR1 and CDR2 (germline): MNHNS, SASEGT. This CDR3 spans 15 amino acids. CDR3 residues: CTSIEGVGGNQPQHF. The CDR3 coding sequence is TGTACCAGCATTGAGGGGGTGGGGGGCAATCAGCCCCAGCATTTT.

Notes on this clonotype: The junction and the germline gene differ at one end; a read error may be behind it. The V gene is TRBV15, the J gene TRBJ2-1, with D unclear. Per the germline V gene, CDR1 is LNHNV and CDR2 is YYDKDF (reference sequence). The CDR3 is 12 residues long. The chain's CDR3 is CATNRDSAEQFF. The CDR3 nucleotides are TGTGCCACCAACAGAGACTCCGCTGAGCAGTTCTTC.

Details on this clonotype: The junction and the germline gene differ at one end; a read error may be behind it. The chain combines TRBV11-2 with TRBJ1-5; D is undetermined. Germline CDR1 reads SGHAT; CDR2 reads FQNNGV. This CDR3 is 13 amino acids long. In DNA form, the CDR3 reads TGCGCCAGCAGCTTCGGGAACAATCGGCCCCAGCATTTT. Its translation: CASSFGNNRPQHF.

A word on this clonotype: No conserved phenylalanine or tryptophan ends this CDR3, so it is likely a read error. No DNA is shown, since the ends of the CDR3 on it are uncertain; the CDR3 is the one TCRdb lists. The gene calls are TRBV20-1 and TRBJ2-2. The CDR3 spans 11 amino acids, including both terminal residues. The germline V gene encodes CDR1 DFQATT and CDR2 SNEGSKA (reference sequence). The CDR3 protein is CSVPNTGELCL.

This clonotype was counted many times. For the CDR3, the DNA is TGTGCCAGCAGTGAAGCCCAGGGCATGTACAATGAGCAGTTCTTC. Residues: CASSEAQGMYNEQFF. This sequence joins TRBV6-1 and TRBJ2-1; TRBD1 is a possible D gene (5 bases). Germline V gene sequence: CDR1 MNHNS, CDR2 SASEGT. The CDR3 runs 15 residues. Trimming cost V 0 bases and J 4 bases, with 10 bases left between them.